This T cell receptor (beta chain) derives from a study of CD4 T cells in relation to SARS-CoV-2 and coronaviruses. Study-level points and caveats: Monoreactive clones expanded significantly more to SARS-CoV-2 than crossreactive clones did. The cross-reactivity analysis covered only spike protein, not other viral proteins.

CD4+ T cells from unexposed donors were obtained before the COVID-19 pandemic (2011-2018). Comments on this clone: Its antigen is undetermined.

Deep TCR-beta sequencing used DNA from uncultured naive and memory CD4+ T cells. TCRdb's table, derived via immunoSEQ multiplex PCR, lists solely in-frame clones and lacks some. The sample shows tens of thousands of clones, roughly 88% of them seen only once. V was trimmed by 4 bases and J by 1 base, leaving 17 bases between them. Germline CDR1 MDHEN, CDR2 SYDVKM. This CDR3 has 17 residues. The clonotype was recovered from a human donor in good health. Sequencing input: memory CD4+ T cells from PBMCs. The gene calls are TRBV28 and TRBJ1-5, with D unresolved. CDR3 sequence reads: CASSSIRLTPSNQPQHF. The CDR3 nucleotides read TGTGCCAGCAGTTCCATCCGGCTGACACCAAGCAATCAGCCCCAGCATTTT.